This T cell receptor beta chain was documented in a study of vaccination effects on CD4 cells after COVID-19. Remarks on this clone: As yet, its antigen is unknown.

The ends were cut back, 3 bases at V and 0 bases at J, with 5 bases in the middle. Germline V gene lookup returns CDR1 KGHSH and CDR2 LQKENI. This CDR3 is built from 14 residues. Expansion with viral peptide pools was applied to antigen-specific CD4+ T cells by the ViraFEST assay prior to sequencing. Isolation of CD4+ T cells took place after around 10 days of culture. According to the study, vaccine recipients showed no prior SARS-CoV-2 infection and negative nucleocapsid antibodies. The data were produced by immunoSEQ multiplex PCR, yet TCRdb's version contains in-frame clones alone and is incomplete. The sample includes 67,000 or so clones, approximately 70% of them seen just once. The study, taken as a whole, reports: Vaccine-induced clones in healthy vaccinees cross-reacted with common cold coronaviruses in only 1 of 255 cases.

The sequence derives from a human donor who received a COVID-19 vaccine. The chain carries TRBV18 and TRBJ1-4; no clear D gene. Sequences were derived from CD4+ T cells from PBMCs cultured with HCoV-OC43 spike peptides, sampled before COVID-19 vaccination. The subset: HCoV-OC43 spike overlapping peptide pool stimulation. CDR3 in amino acids: CASSPDATNEKLFF. The CDR3 bases are TGTGCCAGCTCACCGGATGCAACTAATGAAAAACTGTTTTTT.